In this sample, the clone carrying this TCR beta chain turned up many times. Its antigen is currently unknown. V trimming: 8 bases; J trimming: 10 bases; junction bases outside the gene matches: 11. This CDR3 spans 13 amino acids. This specimen comes from a study of CD8 T cells in ankylosing spondylitis. Study conclusions and caveats: For ankylosing spondylitis blood, a TCR beta motif of several highly homologous variants appeared characteristic.

TCRdb recomputed calls from the 5' RACE reads with MiXCR, one row per CDR3 protein. This table has over 600,000 distinct CDR3 sequences, around 19% appearing once. The receptor was derived from a male donor with ankylosing spondylitis. The chain uses TRBV12-3 or TRBV12-4 and TRBJ2-1; 7 nucleotides align to TRBD2. Sequenced: blood, either unsorted or a sorted T cell fraction (not recorded which). This chain's CDR3 is CASRPGLPAEQFF. CDR3 nucleotide sequence: TGTGCCAGCCGCCCGGGACTACCCGCCGAGCAGTTCTTC.